This is a list of T cell receptor beta chains from one sample in a study of OX40 agonist ivuxolimab in advanced cancers. TCRdb keeps only in-frame clones here, not all; method: immunoSEQ multiplex PCR. The repertoire holds around 120,000 clones, with approximately 90% as singletons. Specimen: CD4+ or CD8+ T cells sorted from blood, collected in a trial of the OX40 agonist ivuxolimab. The receptors were sampled from an adult with an advanced solid tumor such as melanoma, head and neck, liver or kidney cancer. Both conserved end residues are part of each CDR3. The D gene is left open where the match is weak. Clone sizes are given selectively: once, few, many, or a class where the clone is expanded.

D gene,V gene,clone size,J gene,CDR3 protein,CDR3 DNA
TRBD1,TRBV2,-,TRBJ1-2,CASSSEGYRGAGYTF,TGTGCCAGCAGTTCAGAAGGGTACAGGGGAGCTGGCTACACCTTC
TRBD1,TRBV10-3,few,TRBJ2-7,CAIRDRGLYEQYF,TGTGCCATCCGGGACAGGGGACTCTACGAGCAGTACTTC
-,TRBV19,-,TRBJ2-7,CASSPFGKGASYEQYF,TGTGCCAGTAGTCCCTTCGGGAAAGGGGCTTCCTACGAGCAGTACTTC
-,TRBV7-2,-,TRBJ2-3,CASSLILRDTQYF,TGTGCCAGCAGCTTAATCCTAAGAGATACGCAGTATTTT
-,TRBV6-1,-,TRBJ1-2,CASSEVTGNWGYTF,TGTGCCAGCAGTGAAGTTACAGGCAACTGGGGCTACACCTTC
-,TRBV4-1,-,TRBJ2-3,CASSQGWRGTDTQYF,TGCGCCAGCAGCCAAGGTTGGAGGGGCACAGATACGCAGTATTTT
-,TRBV5-1,-,TRBJ1-4,CASSSGQGSEKLFF,TGCGCCAGCAGCTCGGGGCAGGGAAGTGAAAAACTGTTTTTT
-,TRBV19,-,TRBJ2-5,CASGIGQETQYF,TGTGCCAGCGGAATAGGCCAAGAGACCCAGTACTTC
-,TRBV11-3,-,TRBJ2-4,CASSSGQSGDIQYF,TGTGCCAGCAGCTCCGGACAGAGTGGGGACATTCAGTACTTC
-,TRBV4-2,-,TRBJ1-1,CASSQVLASNTEAFF,TGTGCCAGCAGCCAAGTCTTGGCATCGAACACTGAAGCTTTCTTT
-,TRBV19,-,TRBJ1-3,CASTSAIVLSGNTIYF,TGTGCCAGTACTTCAGCTATTGTACTCTCTGGAAACACCATATATTTT
TRBD1,TRBV19,-,TRBJ1-3,CASCDRATDGNTIYF,TGTGCCAGCTGTGACAGGGCCACGGACGGAAACACCATATATTTT
-,TRBV30,-,TRBJ1-2,CAWRTTGNYGYTF,TGTGCCTGGAGAACTACAGGCAACTATGGCTACACCTTC
-,TRBV5-6,-,TRBJ2-5,CASSLVAAGGTQYF,TGTGCCAGCAGCTTAGTGGCAGCGGGTGGGACCCAGTACTTC
TRBD1,TRBV7-2,-,TRBJ2-1,CASSLGPGQVNEQFF,TGTGCCAGCAGCTTAGGCCCCGGACAGGTCAATGAGCAGTTCTTC
TRBD2,TRBV10-3,-,TRBJ2-7,CAIRTGTSGAREQYF,TGTGCCATCAGGACAGGGACTAGCGGAGCCCGAGAGCAGTACTTC
TRBD1,TRBV5-6,-,TRBJ1-5,CASSYTGGTQPQHF,TGTGCCAGCAGTTATACAGGGGGAACCCAGCCCCAGCATTTT
-,TRBV6-1,-,TRBJ2-5,CASERQGETQYF,TGTGCCAGCGAGCGGCAGGGAGAGACCCAGTACTTC
TRBD2,TRBV7-7,-,TRBJ2-5,CASSLGLAGRETQYF,TGTGCTAGCAGCTTAGGACTAGCGGGCCGAGAGACCCAGTACTTC
-,TRBV19,-,TRBJ2-7,CASSSGPYEQYF,TGTGCCAGTAGTTCGGGCCCCTACGAGCAGTACTTC
TRBD1,TRBV5-4,-,TRBJ2-7,CASSSPGQGRSYEQYF,TGCGCCAGCAGCTCGCCGGGACAGGGACGCTCCTACGAGCAGTACTTC
TRBD1,TRBV28,once,TRBJ1-5,CASTRSRGQDRNQPQHF,TGTGCCAGCACTAGGAGCAGGGGACAGGACAGGAATCAGCCCCAGCATTTT
-,TRBV28,-,TRBJ1-4,CASSYGQTNEKLFF,TGTGCCAGCAGCTACGGACAGACCAATGAAAAACTGTTTTTT
TRBD2,TRBV6-5,-,TRBJ2-3,CASSYWGGSIDTQYF,TGTGCCAGCAGTTACTGGGGGGGGAGTATAGATACGCAGTATTTT
-,TRBV2,-,TRBJ1-5,CASGANQPQHF,TGTGCCAGTGGGGCAAATCAGCCCCAGCATTTT
TRBD1,TRBV28,-,TRBJ1-1,CASSTTGTGVSEAFF,TGTGCCAGCAGTACCACCGGGACAGGGGTCTCTGAAGCTTTCTTT